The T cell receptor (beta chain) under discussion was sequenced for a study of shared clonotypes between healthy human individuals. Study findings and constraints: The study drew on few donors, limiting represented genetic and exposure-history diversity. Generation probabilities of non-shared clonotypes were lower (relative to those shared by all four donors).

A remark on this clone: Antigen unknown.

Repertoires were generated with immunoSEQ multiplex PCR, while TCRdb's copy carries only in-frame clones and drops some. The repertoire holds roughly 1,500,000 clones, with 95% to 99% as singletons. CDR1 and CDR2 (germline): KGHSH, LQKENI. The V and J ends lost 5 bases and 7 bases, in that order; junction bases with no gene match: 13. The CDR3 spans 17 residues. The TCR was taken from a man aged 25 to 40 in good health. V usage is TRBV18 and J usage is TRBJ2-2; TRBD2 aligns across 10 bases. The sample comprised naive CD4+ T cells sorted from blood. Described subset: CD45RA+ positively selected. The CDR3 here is CASSTGLAGALDGELFF. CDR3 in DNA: TGTGCCAGCTCAACCGGCCTAGCGGGAGCGTTAGACGGGGAGCTGTTTTTT.